This TCR beta chain was identified during a study of breast tumors, draining lymph nodes, adjacent tissues. Study-wide points: Compared with basal-like, luminal-like tumors shared significantly more repertoire with nontumor tissue. Tumor repertoires ranked between lymph nodes and nontumor tissue in diversity, with V and J gene preferences.

The V and J ends lost 0 bases and 7 bases respectively, with 7 bases between them. Germline loops: CDR1 SEHNR, CDR2 FQNEAQ (reference sequence). CDR3 size: 13 residues. The lymph nodes were axillary draining lymph nodes from breast cancer patients. TCRdb fed the multiplex PCR reads into MiXCR, producing one record per CDR3 protein. Here the sample spans around 130,000 distinct CDR3 sequences, about 31% being singletons. Turning to this clonotype: Its matching antigen is unknown. It may be a read error: a sequence one base away is much more abundant.

This TCR came from a female donor with breast cancer. Some clones in this sample may be carry-over from other donors' samples. The chain combines TRBV7-9 with TRBJ1-5, with D perhaps matching TRBD1 (5 bases). Sample: axillary lymph node tissue. The CDR3 DNA is TGTGCCAGCAGCTTAGCAGGGGCCCAGCCCCAGCATTTT. Amino acid sequence: CASSLAGAQPQHF.